The clone carrying this T cell receptor beta chain was picked up one time. Its antigen is unknown. This specimen comes from a study of siplizumab effects on memory and regulatory T cells. Findings of the study overall: Proof of suppressive function in proliferating Tregs from siplizumab cultures was not established.

Trimming at V came to 1 base and at J to 5 bases, leaving 8 bases not matched to a gene. The CDR3 runs to 15 residues. Germline CDR1 and CDR2: SGHDT and YYEEEE. Method: immunoSEQ multiplex PCR; TCRdb's copy keeps in-frame clones and lacks some. The table records about 72,000 clones, about 90% of them present only once. V usage is TRBV5-6 and J usage is TRBJ2-7, with 8 bases lining up with TRBD1. Material: CD8+ T cells sorted from blood. The TCR sequence derives from a human donor in good health. The CDR3, as DNA: TGTGCCAGCAGCTTGTGGGGACAGGTCAGGCACGAGCAGTACTTC. It encodes CASSLWGQVRHEQYF. The full variable domain, in which reference TRBV5-6 and TRBJ2-7 provide the parts outside the CDR3, is DAGVTQSPTHLIKTRGQQVTLRCSPKSGHDTVSWYQQALGQGPQFIFQYYEEEERQRGNFPDRFSGHQFPNYSSELNVNALLLGDSALYLCASSLWGQVRHEQYFGPGTRLTVT.